Shown below are 23 T cell receptor beta chains from a single sample sequenced in a study of T cell changes during pregnancy in multiple sclerosis. TCRdb's copy holds only in-frame clones and misses some; the assay was immunoSEQ multiplex PCR. The table has 50,000 or so clones, approximately 92% seen once; the top ten hold roughly 0.71%. The sample consisted of CD4+ T cells from peripheral blood mononuclear cells, taken in the third trimester of pregnancy. The receptor source for this set is a female donor with multiple sclerosis, enrolled in a pregnancy study.

This clone was counted once. CDR3 region: CASSPSGFQETQYF. The CDR3 DNA reads as TGTGCCAGCAGCCCTTCGGGATTCCAAGAGACCCAGTACTTC. The chain has TRBV7-9 and TRBJ2-5; a possible D gene is TRBD2 (5 bases). Germline loops: CDR1 SEHNR, CDR2 FQNEAQ (reference sequence). This CDR3 contains 14 residues. Trimming stripped 5 bases from V and 1 base from J, with 11 bases between.

This chain uses TRBV6-5 with TRBJ1-2; maybe TRBD1 (6 bases). V was trimmed by 6 bases and J by 8 bases, leaving 19 bases between them. Germline values: CDR1 MNHEY, CDR2 SVGAGI. The CDR3 is 14 amino acids. The DNA for the CDR3 is TGTGCCAGCAGGGGTACAGGGCTATCGCGGGGCTACACCTTC. It yields the protein CASRGTGLSRGYTF.

The chain joins TRBV2 to TRBJ2-3; 8 bases are shared with TRBD1. The ends lost 3 bases at V and 1 base at J; junction bases unmatched: 3. This CDR3 has 15 residues. Germline values: CDR1 SNHLY, CDR2 FYNNEI. CDR3 in amino acids: CASSESRGRTDTQYF. In DNA, the CDR3 is TGTGCCAGCAGTGAGTCCAGGGGGCGCACAGATACGCAGTATTTT.

The chain recombines TRBV25-1 with TRBJ1-2; 8 nucleotides match TRBD1. The CDR3 is 16 residues long. Germline V gene lookup returns CDR1 MGHDK and CDR2 SYGVNS. V was pared by 4 bases and J by 7 bases, with 14 bases of the junction left unmatched. Here the CDR3 reads CASSGEWRTGSSGYTF. The CDR3, as DNA: TGTGCCAGCAGTGGGGAGTGGCGGACAGGGAGTTCTGGCTACACCTTC.

The chain links TRBV4-2 to TRBJ2-6, with a possible D match to TRBD2 (5 bases). The germline gives CDR1 LGHNA, CDR2 YNFKEQ. The CDR3 has 17 residues. Trimming removed 0 bases at V and 4 bases at J, with 13 bases between. CDR3 sequence: CASSQDEGTSGANVLTF. The CDR3 nucleotides read TGTGCCAGCAGCCAAGATGAGGGAACCTCAGGGGCCAACGTCCTGACTTTC.

The sample holds a few counts of this clone. The genes are TRBV2 and TRBJ1-1, with TRBD1 as a possible D gene (6 bases). The CDR3 totals 12 residues. Trimming left V 6 bases short and J 8 bases short, with 13 bases between. Germline V gives CDR1 SNHLY, CDR2 FYNNEI. CDR3 DNA: TGTGCCAGCAGCGGACAGTTACAAGAAGCTTTCTTT. Translating it yields CASSGQLQEAFF.

The chain is built from TRBV12-5 and TRBJ1-2, with D possibly being TRBD1 (6 bases). From germline, CDR1 is LGHNT and CDR2 FRNRAP. This CDR3 is built from 14 residues. Deletions cut 1 base from V and 4 bases from J, with 10 bases between. The CDR3 DNA reads as TGTGCTAGTGGTTTGGATGACAGGAGCTATGGCTACACCTTC. Translating gives CASGLDDRSYGYTF.

The rearrangement links TRBV6-1 to TRBJ2-7, with 10 bases identical to TRBD1. V was pared by 5 bases and J by 3 bases, with 7 bases of the junction left unmatched. CDR1 and CDR2 from the germline V gene are MNHNS and SASEGT. The CDR3 has 15 residues. For the CDR3, the DNA is TGTGCCAGCAGTAGAACCGGGACAGGGGACTACGAGCAGTACTTC. This gives the protein CASSRTGTGDYEQYF.

The table lists this clone with a count of one. V usage is TRBV28 and J usage is TRBJ1-2; D is unclear. The CDR3 has 11 residues. The germline V gene encodes CDR1 MDHEN and CDR2 SYDVKM. The germline V and J ends were trimmed by 6 bases and 2 bases, with 4 bases remaining between them. CDR3 bases: TGTGCCAGCAGCTCGAACTATGGCTACACCTTC. Translation gives CASSSNYGYTF.

The J gene is TRBJ2-5, the V gene TRBV10-3; 9 positions match TRBD1. The germline V gene encodes CDR1 ENHRY and CDR2 SYGVKD. Losses at the gene ends were 10 bases for V and 2 bases for J; bases not matched to a gene: 8. The CDR3 is 14 amino acids. The CDR3 loop reads CATGDRAGQETQYF. CDR3 DNA sequence: TGTGCCACAGGGGACAGGGCGGGGCAAGAGACCCAGTACTTC.

The rearrangement uses TRBV7-3 and TRBJ2-1; 7 positions match TRBD2. V lost 5 bases to trimming and J lost 8 bases; unmatched junction nucleotides: 6. The CDR3 consists of 13 residues. Germline CDR1 reads SGHTA; CDR2 reads FQGTGA. This CDR3 reads CASSVRGDHEQFF. For the CDR3, the DNA is TGTGCCAGCAGCGTACGGGGGGATCATGAGCAGTTCTTC.

The DNA for the CDR3 is TGTGCCAGCAGTGAAGTGGTAGGGGACTATGGCTACACCTTC. Translation: CASSEVVGDYGYTF. V and J are TRBV6-1 and TRBJ1-2, with D possibly being TRBD1 (5 bases). The germline V gene has CDR1 MNHNS and CDR2 SASEGT. V was trimmed by 1 base and J by 3 bases, leaving 9 bases between them. This CDR3 is built from 14 residues.

The chain uses TRBV4-3 and TRBJ1-2; 9 bases are a match to TRBD1. V was clipped by 0 bases and J by 5 bases; unmatched bases: 4. The CDR3 loop spans 15 amino acids. In germline, CDR1 is LGHNA, CDR2 YSLEER. The CDR3 spells CASSQDGTGRYGYTF. In nucleotides, the CDR3 is TGCGCCAGCAGCCAAGACGGGACAGGGCGGTATGGCTACACCTTC.

This chain uses TRBV15 with TRBJ1-5; 7 nucleotides align to TRBD1. The germline V gene has CDR1 LNHNV and CDR2 YYDKDF (reference sequence). The CDR3 covers 16 residues. V lost 2 bases, J lost 0 bases, and 4 bases stayed unmatched. CDR3 DNA sequence: TGTGCCACCAGCAGACGGACAGGATATAGCAATCAGCCCCAGCATTTT. It codes for CATSRRTGYSNQPQHF. Complete variable domain (other parts from reference TRBV15 and TRBJ1-5): DAMVIQNPRYQVTQFGKPVTLSCSQTLNHNVMYWYQQKSSQAPKLLFHYYDKDFNNEADTPDNFQSRRPNTSFCFLDIRSPGLGDTAMYLCATSRRTGYSNQPQHFGDGTRLSIL.

The rearrangement uses TRBV5-5 and TRBJ2-1; maybe TRBD2 (6 bases). V gave up 2 bases and J gave up 4 bases, with 19 bases separating them. The length of the CDR3 is 17 residues. Looked up from germline, CDR1 is SGHKS and CDR2 is YYEKEE (reference sequence). In DNA, the CDR3 is TGTGCCAGCAGCTTAGAGCCCTTGATGGGGGGTTACAATGAGCAGTTCTTC. Translated, it gives CASSLEPLMGGYNEQFF.

This clone was counted once. The chain uses TRBV4-3 and TRBJ2-7; 9 bases are a match to TRBD1. J gave up 3 bases and V 0 bases, and 3 bases lay outside the gene matches. Germline V gives CDR1 LGHNA, CDR2 YSLEER. The CDR3 has 15 amino acids. The CDR3 DNA reads TGCGCCAGCAGCCAAGAAGGGGACAGGGTCTACGAGCAGTACTTC. Amino acids: CASSQEGDRVYEQYF.

The V call is TRBV19, the J call TRBJ2-3, with a weak D call TRBD1 (5 bases). Trimming took 6 bases from V and 1 from J, leaving 14 bases between them. CDR3 length equals 15 residues. Germline V gene lookup returns CDR1 LNHDA and CDR2 SQIVND (reference sequence). Written as DNA, the CDR3 is TGTGCCAGTAGGAGGACACAAACAGGCACAGATACGCAGTATTTT. Encoded protein: CASRRTQTGTDTQYF.

The J gene is TRBJ1-1, the V gene TRBV19; D perhaps matches TRBD1 (5 bases). V was shortened by 3 bases and J by 0 bases, with 8 bases between the two germline ends. Germline lookup yields CDR1 LNHDA and CDR2 SQIVND (reference sequence). The CDR3 contains 14 residues. CDR3 amino acids: CASSMGHLNTEAFF. The DNA for the CDR3 is TGTGCCAGTAGTATGGGGCACTTGAACACTGAAGCTTTCTTT.

This chain joins TRBV7-2 and TRBJ1-4; D is perhaps TRBD1 (6 bases). Trimming stripped 6 bases from V and 4 bases from J, with 12 bases between. The CDR3 contains 14 residues. In germline, CDR1 is SGHTA, CDR2 FQGNSA. CDR3 in amino acids: CASSTQGFNEKLFF. CDR3 bases: TGTGCCAGCAGTACACAGGGTTTTAATGAAAAACTGTTTTTT.

This chain connects TRBV6-6 to TRBJ1-4; TRBD1 matches at 7 bases. With V trimmed by 7 bases and J by 8 bases, 7 bases remained unmatched. CDR3 length: 13 residues. Germline V lookup: CDR1 MNHNY, CDR2 SVGAGI (reference sequence). The DNA of the CDR3 is TGTGCCAGCAAACAGGGGTCGGGGGAAAAACTGTTTTTT. It specifies CASKQGSGEKLFF.

This chain connects TRBV19 to TRBJ1-6, with D possibly matching TRBD1 (6 bases). The CDR3 loop spans 14 amino acids. The germline gives CDR1 LNHDA, CDR2 SQIVND (reference sequence). Trimming took 7 bases from V and 6 from J, leaving 13 bases between them. Written as DNA, the CDR3 is TGTGCCAGTACAACAGGGATCTCTAATTCACCCCTCCACTTT. Its protein is CASTTGISNSPLHF.

The genes are TRBV7-8 and TRBJ2-5, with 7 bases fitting TRBD1. V was pared by 5 bases and J by 4 bases, with 7 bases of the junction left unmatched. Germline V CDR1 and CDR2: SGHVS, FQNEAQ. The CDR3 loop spans 14 amino acids. In DNA, the CDR3 is TGTGCCAGCAGCAGTGCGTACAGGGGAGAGACCCAGTACTTC. Its protein is CASSSAYRGETQYF.

This clone was found a few times. The J gene is TRBJ1-5, the V gene TRBV4-2, with 7 bases fitting TRBD1. V shed 3 bases, J shed 6 bases, and the junction held 8 bases outside the gene matches. This CDR3 is built from 15 residues. CDR1 is LGHNA and CDR2 is YNFKEQ in the germline V gene. The CDR3 nucleotides are TGTGCCAGCAGCCAGACACAGGGGTTTGGTCAGCCCCAGCATTTT. Translated, it gives CASSQTQGFGQPQHF.